This T cell receptor (beta chain) was captured by sequencing in a study of shared clonotypes between healthy human individuals. Study conclusions and caveats: Represented diversity (both genetic and exposure-history) was limited by the small number of donors.

V gave up 2 bases and J gave up 6 bases, with 15 bases separating them. Germline V gene sequence: CDR1 SGDLS, CDR2 YYNGEE. This CDR3 is 15 amino acids long. Note on this clone: Its antigen is not identified.

In replicate PCRs of sorted subsets, roughly 200 ng DNA, about 30,000 T cell genomes, was used. Per the study methods: ImmunoSEQ output held junction-only sequences without quality scores, so filtering differed. Using immunoSEQ multiplex PCR, the repertoire was profiled, and TCRdb retains in-frame clones only, with some absent. D and trimming were read from the DNA, whereas the V and J calls and clone size are those reported in that table. The data show about 2 million clones, 85% to 95% seen once. Naive CD8 cells lacked CD45RO, underwent positive selection for CCR7 and left out terminally differentiated effector memory CD45RA+ cells. The study enrolled healthy HIV-negative adults without recent acute infections or vaccinations as donors.

This TCR derives from a man aged 18 to 29 in good health. The sample taken for sequencing was naive CD8+ T cells sorted from blood. The chain couples TRBV9 to TRBJ2-4; D might be TRBD2 (6 bases). The CDR3 nucleotides read TGTGCCAGCAGCGTTGGAGGGAACTATGGAAACATTCAGTACTTC. Translating gives CASSVGGNYGNIQYF.